Below, 11 T cell receptor beta chains from the same sample are listed, as sequenced in a study of blood T cell repertoires in COVID-19. The data were produced by immunoSEQ multiplex PCR, yet TCRdb's version contains in-frame clones alone and is incomplete. The data contain 210,000 or so clones, more than 75% of them singletons. Sample: peripheral blood. The receptors here all came from a man in his forties or fifties with acute or convalescent COVID-19.

This clone was detected once. The V call is TRBV5-6, the J call TRBJ2-6, with D unresolved. With 7 bases removed from V and 4 bases from J, the gap between germline ends came to 12 bases. CDR1 and CDR2 from the germline V gene are SGHDT and YYEEEE. The CDR3 length is 14 residues. In nucleotides, the CDR3 is TGTGCCAGCTTAGACGGGTACGGGGCCAACGTCCTGACTTTC. Protein: CASLDGYGANVLTF.

This chain uses TRBV3-1 (or the pseudogene TRBV3-2) with TRBJ1-2; D is ambiguous. CDR1 LGHDT and CDR2 YNNKEL come from the germline V gene (reference sequence). With 5 bases removed from V and 5 bases from J, the gap between germline ends came to 9 bases. CDR3 size: 12 residues. The chain's CDR3 is CASSDGNYGYTF. The CDR3 DNA reads TGTGCCAGCAGCGACGGGAATTATGGCTACACCTTC.

The chain couples TRBV19 to TRBJ1-2; D is unclear. The length of the CDR3 is 13 residues. V was cut by 1 base and J by 4 bases, with 7 bases left in between. Looked up from germline, CDR1 is LNHDA and CDR2 is SQIVND (reference sequence). The chain's CDR3 is CASSIGGFYGYTF. The DNA for the CDR3 is TGTGCCAGTAGTATAGGAGGGTTCTATGGCTACACCTTC.

The chain uses TRBV9 and TRBJ2-2; a possible D gene is TRBD1 (5 bases). The CDR3 contains 15 residues. CDR1 is SGDLS, CDR2 YYNGEE, per germline. The germline V and J ends were trimmed by 4 bases and 4 bases, with 14 bases remaining between them. The CDR3 loop is CASSSQGTGTGELFF. For the CDR3, the DNA is TGTGCCAGCAGCTCCCAGGGTACGGGCACCGGGGAGCTGTTTTTT.

V and J are TRBV6-6 and TRBJ1-2; 7 nucleotides match TRBD1. This CDR3 has 13 amino acids. In germline, CDR1 is MNHNY, CDR2 SVGAGI (reference sequence). V shed 8 bases, J shed 4 bases, and the junction held 7 bases outside the gene matches. CDR3 amino acids: CASARDRVYGYTF. As DNA, the CDR3 is TGTGCCAGCGCCCGCGACAGGGTCTATGGCTACACCTTC.

This chain connects TRBV29-1 to TRBJ1-2; TRBD1 agrees at 7 bases. Germline values: CDR1 SQVTM, CDR2 ANQGSEA. Germline trimming cut 8 bases from V and 7 bases from J; bases unmatched to any gene: 13. This CDR3 is 13 amino acids long. The CDR3 here is CSFRTGQGRGYTF. CDR3 nucleotide sequence: TGCAGCTTCCGGACAGGACAAGGTCGTGGCTACACCTTC.

This clone was seen a single time. The rearrangement joins TRBV10-3 to TRBJ2-2; 9 bases are a match to TRBD1. V lost 6 bases and J lost 4; bases outside the gene matches: 6. The CDR3 contains 15 residues. Germline V lookup: CDR1 ENHRY, CDR2 SYGVKD. The CDR3 nucleotides are TGTGCCATCAGGGGGACAGGGATGGCCACCGGGGAGCTGTTTTTT. Amino acids: CAIRGTGMATGELFF.

CDR3 amino acids: CASKLQVSGANVLTF. CDR3 DNA sequence: TGCGCCAGCAAGCTTCAGGTATCCGGGGCCAACGTCCTGACTTTC. This chain joins TRBV5-1 and TRBJ2-6; the D is unclear. The CDR3 runs 15 residues. Trimming stripped 6 bases from V and 4 bases from J, with 14 bases between. Germline V CDR1 and CDR2: SGHRS, YFSETQ.

The V and J genes are TRBV6-1 and TRBJ2-7; 9 bases map to TRBD1. Germline loops: CDR1 MNHNS, CDR2 SASEGT. J was trimmed by 4 bases and V by 0 bases; bases with no gene match: 4. CDR3 length: 15 amino acids. CDR3 residues: CASSEAGQGGYEQYF. The CDR3 bases are TGTGCCAGCAGTGAAGCGGGACAGGGAGGGTACGAGCAGTACTTC.

The chain recombines TRBV5-1 with TRBJ1-2, with D perhaps TRBD1 (5 bases). This CDR3 contains 12 residues. In germline, CDR1 is SGHRS, CDR2 YFSETQ. Trimming stripped 5 bases from V and 2 bases from J, with 7 bases between. The CDR3 loop reads CASRAGNYGYTF. In DNA form, the CDR3 reads TGCGCCAGCAGGGCAGGGAACTATGGCTACACCTTC.

J is TRBJ2-2 and V is TRBV7-8; the D gene is possibly TRBD1 (5 bases). Germline V gene data show CDR1 as SGHVS and CDR2 as FQNEAQ. This CDR3 spans 15 amino acids. The V end was cut by 2 bases, the J end by 4 bases, with 11 bases between. The DNA of the CDR3 is TGTGCCAGCAGCTTATGGGCAGGGTCCACCGGGGAGCTGTTTTTT. Translated: CASSLWAGSTGELFF.